This TCR beta chain was observed in a study of cytomegalovirus exposure and HLA in healthy donors. This CDR3 is 17 amino acids long. The V and J ends lost 4 bases and 5 bases respectively, with 20 bases between them. In germline, CDR1 is LGHNA, CDR2 YNFKEQ. This clone was detected only once. PCR employed 60 Vbeta and 13 Jbeta primers. The table came from immunoSEQ multiplex PCR; TCRdb's copy has only in-frame clones and leaves some out. The sample contains around 170,000 clones, approximately 88% of which appear only once. Specimen: PBMCs. The sequence was collected from a boy aged 2 to 9 in good health and CMV-seronegative. V is TRBV4-2 and J is TRBJ2-2, with D maybe TRBD2 (6 bases). CDR3 DNA: TGTGCCAGCAGCCCAGCTTGGGCGGGGTCAACTACCGGGGAGCTGTTTTTT. This codes for CASSPAWAGSTTGELFF.